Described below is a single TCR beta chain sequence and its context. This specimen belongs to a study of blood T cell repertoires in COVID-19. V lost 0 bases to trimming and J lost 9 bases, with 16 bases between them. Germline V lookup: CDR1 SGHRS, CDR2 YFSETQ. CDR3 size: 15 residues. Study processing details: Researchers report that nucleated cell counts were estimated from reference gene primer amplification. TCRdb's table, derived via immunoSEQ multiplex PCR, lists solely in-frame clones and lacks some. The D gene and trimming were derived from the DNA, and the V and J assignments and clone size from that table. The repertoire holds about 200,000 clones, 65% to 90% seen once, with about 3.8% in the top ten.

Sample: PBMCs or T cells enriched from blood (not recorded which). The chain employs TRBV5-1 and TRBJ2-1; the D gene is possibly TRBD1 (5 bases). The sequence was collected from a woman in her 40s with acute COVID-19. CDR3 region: CASSLEAGFDREQFF. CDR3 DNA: TGCGCCAGCAGCTTGGAGGCAGGGTTCGACCGTGAGCAGTTCTTC. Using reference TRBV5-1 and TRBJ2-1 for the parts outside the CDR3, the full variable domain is KAGVTQTPRYLIKTRGQQVTLSCSPISGHRSVSWYQQTPGQGLQFLFEYFSETQRNKGNFPGRFSGRQFSNSRSEMNVSTLELGDSALYLCASSLEAGFDREQFFGPGTRLTVL.